The rows below give T cell receptor beta chains drawn from one sample of a study of blood T cell repertoires in COVID-19. Assay: immunoSEQ multiplex PCR; the TCRdb copy retains only in-frame clones and omits some. This sample has 150,000 or so clones, with over 65% found just once. Sequencing was carried out using peripheral blood. These TCRs come from a man aged 80 or over with acute or convalescent COVID-19. CDR3s include the opening cysteine and the closing phenylalanine or tryptophan. Each record gives: clone size, V gene, J gene, D gene, CDR3 length, CDR3 DNA, CDR3 protein. A D gene is named only where the DNA matches it firmly. Rows may omit the clone size; those that give it use once, few, many or a size class.

size: once; V: TRBV10-3; J: TRBJ1-3; D: TRBD1; length: 15; DNA: TGTGCCATCAGCCGGGACAGGGGAATAGGAAACACCATATATTTT; CDR3: CAISRDRGIGNTIYF
size: .; V: TRBV7-2; J: TRBJ2-1; D: TRBD2; length: 15; DNA: TGTGCCGGCGGACAATGGGGGGGCTCCTACAATGAGCAGTTCTTC; CDR3: CAGGQWGGSYNEQFF
size: .; V: TRBV7-2; J: TRBJ1-2; D: TRBD1; length: 16; DNA: TGTGCCAGCAGCTTATCACTTGACAGGGACCATTATGGCTACACCTTC; CDR3: CASSLSLDRDHYGYTF
size: .; V: TRBV19; J: TRBJ1-2; D: .; length: 14; DNA: TGTGCCAGTAGTATAGAGCAGGGGACGTATGGCTACACCTTC; CDR3: CASSIEQGTYGYTF
size: .; V: TRBV19; J: TRBJ1-5; D: TRBD1; length: 17; DNA: TGTGCCAGTAGGACCACAGGGGGCGGAGGAAGCAATCAGCCCCAGCATTTT; CDR3: CASRTTGGGGSNQPQHF
size: .; V: TRBV11-2; J: TRBJ1-2; D: TRBD1; length: 16; DNA: TGTGCCAGCAGCTTAGTACGTGGGACAGGGTTCTATGGCTACACCTTC; CDR3: CASSLVRGTGFYGYTF
size: .; V: TRBV5-1; J: TRBJ2-3; D: TRBD2; length: 17; DNA: TGCGCCAGCAGCGCCACAGTAGCGGGGGGACTTACAGATACGCAGTATTTT; CDR3: CASSATVAGGLTDTQYF
size: few; V: TRBV19; J: TRBJ1-5; D: .; length: 15; DNA: TGTGCCAGTAGTATGGGGACTATAGGGAATCAGCCCCAGCATTTT; CDR3: CASSMGTIGNQPQHF
size: .; V: TRBV7-9; J: TRBJ1-6; D: .; length: 13; DNA: TGTGCCAGCAGCTCATCAGGGGTTAGCCCCCTCCACTTT; CDR3: CASSSSGVSPLHF
size: .; V: TRBV6-5; J: TRBJ1-2; D: TRBD1; length: 13; DNA: TGTGCCAGCAGAGAGACAGGGACTTATGGCTACACCTTC; CDR3: CASRETGTYGYTF
size: few; V: TRBV4-1; J: TRBJ2-1; D: TRBD2; length: 19; DNA: TGCGCCAGCAGCCAAGATCCTACTAGCGGGGGGAGCTCCTACAATGAGCAGTTCTTC; CDR3: CASSQDPTSGGSSYNEQFF
size: .; V: TRBV6-2/TRBV6-3; J: TRBJ1-5; D: TRBD1; length: 15; DNA: TGTGCCAGCAGTAGTACAGGGGGCCCAAGGCTGCCCCAGCATTTT; CDR3: CASSSTGGPRLPQHF
size: .; V: TRBV6-6; J: TRBJ1-4; D: TRBD1; length: 12; DNA: TGTGCCAGCAGCCCTACAGGGGTGAAACTGTTTTTT; CDR3: CASSPTGVKLFF
size: .; V: TRBV7-8; J: TRBJ2-5; D: .; length: 14; DNA: TGTGCCAGCAGCTTAGGGCAGGGGCCAGAGACCCAGTACTTC; CDR3: CASSLGQGPETQYF
size: few; V: TRBV3-1/TRBV3-2; J: TRBJ1-5; D: .; length: 14; DNA: TGTGCCAGCAGCCAATCGGGGGTCAATCAGCCCCAGCATTTT; CDR3: CASSQSGVNQPQHF
size: few; V: TRBV4-1; J: TRBJ1-2; D: .; length: 15; DNA: TGCGCCAGCAGCCCGGGGGAGGGGGTATCGGGAGGCTACACCTTC; CDR3: CASSPGEGVSGGYTF
size: few; V: TRBV19; J: TRBJ1-2; D: .; length: 14; DNA: TGTGCCAGTATCAAATCGGGTGCGCGCTATGGCTACACCTTC; CDR3: CASIKSGARYGYTF
size: .; V: TRBV6-5; J: TRBJ2-7; D: .; length: 14; DNA: TGTGCCAGCAGTTACTTTGCCAGGGTTTCCGAGCAGTACTTC; CDR3: CASSYFARVSEQYF
size: .; V: TRBV6-5; J: TRBJ2-1; D: TRBD1; length: 14; DNA: TGTGCCAGCAACCCGGGACAGACCTACAATGAGCAGTTCTTC; CDR3: CASNPGQTYNEQFF
size: .; V: TRBV2; J: TRBJ1-2; D: .; length: 14; DNA: TGTGCCAGCAGCCTACAGGGATCTAACTATGGCTACACCTTC; CDR3: CASSLQGSNYGYTF
size: .; V: TRBV2; J: TRBJ1-2; D: TRBD1; length: 14; DNA: TGTGCCAGCAGTGGGGACAGGGGTAGCTATGGCTACACCTTC; CDR3: CASSGDRGSYGYTF
size: .; V: TRBV6-5; J: TRBJ1-3; D: .; length: 15; DNA: TGTGCCAGCAGTCCCACCCTAGACTCTGGAAACACCATATATTTT; CDR3: CASSPTLDSGNTIYF
size: .; V: TRBV11-2; J: TRBJ2-1; D: .; length: 15; DNA: TGTGCCAGCAGCTTGACAGGTAGAATACACAATGAGCAGTTCTTC; CDR3: CASSLTGRIHNEQFF
size: .; V: TRBV5-1; J: TRBJ2-3; D: TRBD1; length: 17; DNA: TGCGCCAGCAGCTTTTACCCCACAGGGGGTACCACAGATACGCAGTATTTT; CDR3: CASSFYPTGGTTDTQYF
size: .; V: TRBV11-2; J: TRBJ1-6; D: TRBD1; length: 14; DNA: TGTGCCAGCAGCTTAGGGGACAGGGAATCACCCCTCCACTTT; CDR3: CASSLGDRESPLHF
size: .; V: TRBV9; J: TRBJ2-3; D: .; length: 15; DNA: TGTGCCAGCAGCGAGACTGAAACTAGCACAGATACGCAGTATTTT; CDR3: CASSETETSTDTQYF